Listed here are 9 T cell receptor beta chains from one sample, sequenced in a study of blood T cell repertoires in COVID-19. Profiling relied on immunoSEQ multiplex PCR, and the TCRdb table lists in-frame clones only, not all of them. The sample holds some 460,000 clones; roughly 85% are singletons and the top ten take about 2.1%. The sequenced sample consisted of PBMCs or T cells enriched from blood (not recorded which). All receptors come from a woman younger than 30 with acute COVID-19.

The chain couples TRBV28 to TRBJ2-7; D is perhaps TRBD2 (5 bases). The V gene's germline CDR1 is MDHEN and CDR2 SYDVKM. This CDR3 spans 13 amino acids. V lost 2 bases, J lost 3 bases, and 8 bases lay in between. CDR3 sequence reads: CASSLNGLYEQYF. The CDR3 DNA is TGTGCCAGCAGTTTAAACGGACTCTACGAGCAGTACTTC.

CDR3: CASSSLTGGVKNTEAFF. The CDR3 region has the DNA TGCGCCAGCAGCTCCCTGACAGGGGGCGTGAAGAACACTGAAGCTTTCTTT. This chain links TRBV5-1 with TRBJ1-1; 10 positions agree with TRBD1. Germline CDR1 and CDR2: SGHRS and YFSETQ. After removal of 3 bases from V and 1 base from J, the junction contained 9 bases not matched to a gene. This CDR3 has 17 amino acids. The entire variable domain, with the rest obtained from reference TRBV5-1 and TRBJ1-1, is as follows: KAGVTQTPRYLIKTRGQQVTLSCSPISGHRSVSWYQQTPGQGLQFLFEYFSETQRNKGNFPGRFSGRQFSNSRSEMNVSTLELGDSALYLCASSSLTGGVKNTEAFFGQGTRLTVV.

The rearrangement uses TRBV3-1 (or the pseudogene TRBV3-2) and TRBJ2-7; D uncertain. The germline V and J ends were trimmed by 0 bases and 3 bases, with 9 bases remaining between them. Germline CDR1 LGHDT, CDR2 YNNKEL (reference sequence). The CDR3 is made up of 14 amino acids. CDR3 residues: CASSQDWAGYEQYF. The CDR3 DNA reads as TGTGCCAGCAGCCAAGATTGGGCCGGCTACGAGCAGTACTTC.

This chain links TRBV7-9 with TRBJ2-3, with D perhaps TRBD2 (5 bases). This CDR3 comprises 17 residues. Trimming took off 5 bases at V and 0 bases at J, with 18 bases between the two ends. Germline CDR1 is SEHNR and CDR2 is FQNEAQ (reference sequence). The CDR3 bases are TGTGCCAGCAGCCCAATGAGGGCCTCGGGAAGCACAGATACGCAGTATTTT. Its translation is CASSPMRASGSTDTQYF.

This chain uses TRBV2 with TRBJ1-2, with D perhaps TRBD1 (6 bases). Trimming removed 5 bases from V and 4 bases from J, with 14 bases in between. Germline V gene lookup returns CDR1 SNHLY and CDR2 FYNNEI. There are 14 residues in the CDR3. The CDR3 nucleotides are TGTGCCAGCAGTTCGGGGAGGGGGTCCTATGGCTACACCTTC. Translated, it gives CASSSGRGSYGYTF.

The CDR3 region has the DNA TGTGCCAGCAGCGGGGGAGGGGGTAATGGCTACACCTTC. Amino acids: CASSGGGGNGYTF. V gene TRBV5-4 combines with J gene TRBJ1-2; D may be TRBD1 (6 bases). Trimming cost V 4 bases and J 6 bases, with 13 bases left between them. The germline gives CDR1 SGHNT, CDR2 YYREEE (reference sequence). CDR3 length equals 13 residues.

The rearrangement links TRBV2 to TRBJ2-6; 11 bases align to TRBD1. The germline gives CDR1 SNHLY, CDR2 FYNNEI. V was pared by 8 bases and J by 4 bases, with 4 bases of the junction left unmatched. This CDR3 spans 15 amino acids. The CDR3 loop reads CASGQGAPGANVLTF. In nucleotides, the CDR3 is TGTGCCAGCGGACAGGGGGCGCCGGGGGCCAACGTCCTGACTTTC.

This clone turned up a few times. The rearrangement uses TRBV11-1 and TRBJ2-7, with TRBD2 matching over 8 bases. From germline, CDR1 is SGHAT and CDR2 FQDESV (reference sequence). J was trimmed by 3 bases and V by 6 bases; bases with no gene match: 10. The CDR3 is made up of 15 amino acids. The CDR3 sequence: CASSPGLAYVYEQYF. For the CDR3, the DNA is TGTGCCAGCAGTCCCGGACTAGCTTACGTCTACGAGCAGTACTTC.

The CDR3 loop is CASSSPGLAGEGGPYEQYF. CDR3 sequence (DNA): TGTGCCAGCAGCTCACCGGGACTAGCGGGAGAAGGGGGGCCCTACGAGCAGTACTTC. V and J are TRBV7-2 and TRBJ2-7; 14 bases are a match to TRBD2. V dropped 4 bases and J dropped 2; count of bases not matched to a gene: 13. CDR1 SGHTA and CDR2 FQGNSA come from the germline V gene. The CDR3 totals 19 residues.